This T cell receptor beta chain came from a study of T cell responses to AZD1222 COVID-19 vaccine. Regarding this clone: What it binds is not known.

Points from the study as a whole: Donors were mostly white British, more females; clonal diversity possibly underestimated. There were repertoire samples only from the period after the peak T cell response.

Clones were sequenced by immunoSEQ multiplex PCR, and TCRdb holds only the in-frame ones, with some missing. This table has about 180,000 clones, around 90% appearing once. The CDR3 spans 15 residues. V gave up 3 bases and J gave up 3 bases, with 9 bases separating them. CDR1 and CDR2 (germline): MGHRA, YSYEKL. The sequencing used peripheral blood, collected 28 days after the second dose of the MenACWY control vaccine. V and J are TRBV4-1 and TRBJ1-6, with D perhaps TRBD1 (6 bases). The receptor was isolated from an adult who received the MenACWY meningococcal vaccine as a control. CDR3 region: CASSHSGHYNSPLHF. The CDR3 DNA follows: TGCGCCAGCAGCCACTCGGGACACTATAATTCACCCCTCCACTTT.